The 31 T cell receptor beta chains below come from one sample, sequenced in a study of CD8 T cells in ankylosing spondylitis. TCRdb used MiXCR to reprocess the 5' RACE reads, holding one entry per CDR3 protein. Of 200,000 to 300,000 distinct CDR3 sequences listed, more than 20% were seen once; the top ten hold around 0.64%. The sample consisted of blood, either unsorted or a sorted T cell fraction (not recorded which). The receptor set was obtained from a male donor with ankylosing spondylitis or in good health (not recorded which).

The chain employs TRBV7-6 and TRBJ2-7; 8 bases agree with TRBD1. Germline V lookup: CDR1 SGHVS, CDR2 FNYEAQ. CDR3 size: 16 residues. After removal of 5 bases from V and 4 bases from J, the junction contained 13 bases not matched to a gene. CDR3: CASSQPGQGSGYEQYF. The CDR3 DNA sequence: TGTGCCAGCAGCCAACCAGGACAGGGATCCGGGTACGAGCAGTACTTC.

At least ten counts were recorded for this clonotype. The gene calls are TRBV10-3 and TRBJ2-7; D gene uncertain. V was clipped by 3 bases and J by 3 bases, with 9 bases between them. CDR3 size: 13 residues. The germline V gene has CDR1 ENHRY and CDR2 SYGVKD. The CDR3 coding sequence is TGTGCCATCAGTGATTTGGGCGGCTACGAGCAGTACTTC. Its protein is CAISDLGGYEQYF.

This clonotype was seen many times. The V gene is TRBV7-3, the J gene TRBJ2-1; D is possibly TRBD2 (5 bases). Trimming cost V 1 base and J 7 bases, with 8 bases left between them. The CDR3 covers 13 residues. The germline V gene has CDR1 SGHTA and CDR2 FQGTGA. In DNA, the CDR3 is TGTGCCAGCAGCTTAATCACGGGGAATGAGCAGTTCTTC. Its translation: CASSLITGNEQFF.

This clonotype was picked up many times. This rearrangement joins TRBV10-3 to TRBJ1-5; TRBD1 is a possible D gene (5 bases). The V and J ends lost 10 bases and 0 bases respectively, with 10 bases between them. CDR1 is ENHRY and CDR2 is SYGVKD in the germline V gene. The CDR3 is made up of 13 amino acids. The CDR3 region is CATGGNSNQPQHF. Here the CDR3 DNA reads TGTGCCACCGGGGGAAATAGCAATCAGCCCCAGCATTTT.

This clonotype has more than one count but fewer than ten. J is TRBJ2-3 and V is TRBV20-1, with TRBD2 matching 9 bases. CDR3 size: 15 residues. Germline CDR1 is DFQATT and CDR2 is SNEGSKA (reference sequence). The V segment lost 0 bases and the J segment 6 bases; nucleotides outside the gene matches: 7. This CDR3 is CSARDTRGGPDTQYF. The CDR3 DNA reads TGCAGTGCTAGAGATACGCGGGGGGGCCCCGATACGCAGTATTTT.

This clonotype has only a few counts. The chain carries TRBV20-1 and TRBJ2-7; tentative D call: TRBD1 (6 bases). Germline V gene lookup returns CDR1 DFQATT and CDR2 SNEGSKA (reference sequence). Trimming stripped 2 bases from V and 4 bases from J, with 9 bases between. This CDR3 spans 12 amino acids. The CDR3 spells CSARTGKYEQYF. The CDR3 nucleotides read TGCAGTGCTAGAACAGGGAAATACGAGCAGTACTTC.

This chain connects TRBV29-1 to TRBJ1-1; D is perhaps TRBD1 (6 bases). The CDR3 has 14 residues. Deletions cut 7 bases from V and 5 bases from J, with 20 bases between. The germline V gene has CDR1 SQVTM and CDR2 ANQGSEA. In nucleotides, the CDR3 is TGCAGCGGGCGTACGGGGGGGCCAGGAACTGAAGCTTTCTTT. It encodes CSGRTGGPGTEAFF.

In its sample, this clonotype was seen many times. The chain combines TRBV6-1 with TRBJ1-5, with D unclear. This CDR3 is built from 13 residues. V lost 3 bases to trimming and J lost 7 bases, with 10 bases between them. From germline, CDR1 is MNHNS and CDR2 SASEGT. In DNA, the CDR3 is TGTGCCAGCAGTGATAGGGAGGGACAGCCCCAGCATTTT. Protein sequence: CASSDREGQPQHF.

This clonotype was counted between two and nine times. CDR3 in DNA: TGTGCCAGCAGTCCCCTCGGAGGGACGGGGCAGTACTTC. It codes for CASSPLGGTGQYF. This chain uses TRBV12-3 or TRBV12-4 with TRBJ2-7, with D maybe TRBD2 (6 bases). The CDR3 loop spans 13 amino acids. Trimming removed 5 bases from V and 9 bases from J, with 17 bases in between.

This clonotype came up many times. The chain links TRBV2 to TRBJ2-7; D is ambiguous. The germline gives CDR1 SNHLY, CDR2 FYNNEI. The CDR3 sequence is 13 residues long. Trimming left V 10 bases short and J 0 bases short, with 13 bases between. The CDR3: CATKADNSYEQYF. The DNA of the CDR3 is TGTGCCACCAAGGCCGACAACTCCTACGAGCAGTACTTC. The full variable domain, rest sourced from reference TRBV2 and TRBJ2-7, is EPEVTQTPSHQVTQMGQEVILRCVPISNHLYFYWYRQILGQKVEFLVSFYNNEISEKSEIFDDQFSVERPDGSNFTLKIRSTKLEDSAMYFCATKADNSYEQYFGPGTRLTVT.

This clonotype was counted many times. The J gene is TRBJ2-3, the V gene TRBV10-3, with 10 bases aligning to TRBD2. The V segment lost 6 bases and the J segment 8 bases; nucleotides outside the gene matches: 8. Germline CDR1 is ENHRY and CDR2 is SYGVKD. The CDR3 has 14 residues. The CDR3 coding sequence is TGTGCCATCAGCCTCAGCGGGGGGGCTCTTACGCAGTATTTT. Its protein is CAISLSGGALTQYF.

This clonotype was detected many times. The chain uses TRBV9 and TRBJ1-5, with D hard to call. The CDR3 loop spans 15 amino acids. Trimming shortened V by 0 bases and J by 2 bases, and 9 bases separated the two germline ends. Per germline, CDR1 SGDLS and CDR2 YYNGEE. DNA of the CDR3: TGTGCCAGCAGCGTAGGAGGGAGAGGCAATCAGCCCCAGCATTTT. Its protein product is CASSVGGRGNQPQHF.

This clonotype was seen a few times. CDR3 bases: TGCGCCAGCAAATCGTACAGCGGAACCTACGAGCAGTACTTC. This sequence encodes CASKSYSGTYEQYF. The V and J genes are TRBV10-2 and TRBJ2-7; perhaps TRBD2 as D (5 bases). The V gene lost 7 bases and the J gene lost 2 bases, with 15 bases spanning the gap. This CDR3 contains 14 residues. Germline-derived CDR1 and CDR2 are WSHSY and SAAADI.

This clonotype was seen repeatedly, ten times or more. The chain joins TRBV6-2 or TRBV6-3 to TRBJ2-5; D unclear. The V gene lost 2 bases and the J gene lost 5 bases, with 6 bases spanning the gap. CDR1 is MNHEY and CDR2 is SVGEGT in the germline V gene. The CDR3 is 12 amino acids. In DNA, the CDR3 is TGTGCCAGCAGTTACGGACGGGAGACCCAGTACTTC. It encodes CASSYGRETQYF.

This clonotype was detected many times. The chain is built from TRBV5-1 and TRBJ2-7; TRBD1 matches at 7 bases. The CDR3 extends over 13 amino acids. The V gene's germline CDR1 is SGHRS and CDR2 YFSETQ. V lost 5 bases to trimming and J lost 2 bases; unmatched junction nucleotides: 4. The DNA of the CDR3 is TGCGCCAGCAGTTCGGGACAGACCTACGAGCAGTACTTC. It is translated as CASSSGQTYEQYF.

The chain is built from TRBV20-1 and TRBJ1-6; D call uncertain. Germline V gene lookup returns CDR1 DFQATT and CDR2 SNEGSKA (reference sequence). Trimming stripped 2 bases from V and 15 bases from J, with 8 bases between. CDR3 size: 10 residues. CDR3 sequence (DNA): TGCAGTGCTAGAATGTTTGACCTCCACTTT. Protein product: CSARMFDLHF.

The chain carries TRBV20-1 and TRBJ2-7; D perhaps matches TRBD1 (5 bases). V shed 5 bases and J shed 0 bases, with 14 bases lying between them. Germline V gene sequence: CDR1 DFQATT, CDR2 SNEGSKA (reference sequence). The CDR3 has 14 amino acids. CDR3: CSAPDRDSSYEQYF. The CDR3 DNA is TGCAGTGCTCCCGACCGTGACAGCTCCTACGAGCAGTACTTC.

The V gene is TRBV10-3, the J gene TRBJ2-7; tentatively, D is TRBD1 or TRBD2 (5 bases each). V was cut by 7 bases and J by 4 bases, with 14 bases left in between. Germline CDR1 ENHRY, CDR2 SYGVKD. The CDR3 is 13 residues long. The CDR3 loop reads CAITGKKGYEQYF. DNA for the CDR3: TGTGCCATCACGGGAAAAAAGGGGTACGAGCAGTACTTC.

The CDR3 loop reads CASIHRDRLRGYGYTF. As DNA, the CDR3 is TGTGCCAGTATTCACCGGGACAGGCTCCGAGGCTATGGCTACACCTTC. This rearrangement joins TRBV19 to TRBJ1-2; 8 bases are a match to TRBD1. V shed 7 bases and J 4 bases; nucleotides not matched to a gene: 14. Looked up from germline, CDR1 is LNHDA and CDR2 is SQIVND (reference sequence). CDR3 size: 16 residues.

This chain connects TRBV12-3 or TRBV12-4 to TRBJ2-3; TRBD2 aligns across 8 bases. The junction had 8 bases not matched to a gene; V was cut back by 6 bases and J by 6 bases. The CDR3 length is 14 residues. The CDR3 sequence is CASSPGGHEDTQYF. Here the CDR3 DNA reads TGTGCCAGCAGCCCGGGGGGGCACGAGGATACGCAGTATTTT.

The V and J genes are TRBV29-1 and TRBJ2-7; 9 bases align to TRBD1. This CDR3 is built from 13 residues. Germline V gene sequence: CDR1 SQVTM, CDR2 ANQGSEA. Unmatched junction bases numbered 4, after V lost 4 bases and J lost 3 bases. The CDR3 DNA follows: TGCAGCGTTGGGACAGGGGAGAGCTACGAGCAGTACTTC. Protein: CSVGTGESYEQYF.

The chain employs TRBV2 and TRBJ2-7; no firm D call. The V end was cut by 1 base, the J end by 4 bases, with 11 bases between. The CDR3 is 14 residues long. Germline V gene lookup returns CDR1 SNHLY and CDR2 FYNNEI. As DNA, the CDR3 is TGTGCCAGCAGTGAAGTTCTTTGGGGTTACGAGCAGTACTTC. It encodes CASSEVLWGYEQYF.

The table lists this clonotype with a few counts. This chain uses TRBV24-1 with TRBJ2-1, with 11 bases fitting TRBD2. The germline gives CDR1 KGHDR, CDR2 SFDVKD. V dropped 4 bases and J dropped 0; count of bases not matched to a gene: 4. This CDR3 region has 17 residues. CDR3 bases: TGTGCCACCAGTGAAGTCACTAGCGGGAGCTCCTACAATGAGCAGTTCTTC. This gives the protein CATSEVTSGSSYNEQFF.

The J gene is TRBJ1-1, the V gene TRBV11-2; D may be TRBD1 (5 bases). The CDR3 runs to 14 residues. The V gene's germline CDR1 is SGHAT and CDR2 FQNNGV. Trimming stripped 11 bases from V and 4 bases from J, with 20 bases between. The CDR3 reads CASTTGRAGTEAFF. CDR3 nucleotide sequence: TGTGCCTCTACAACGGGCAGGGCGGGCACTGAAGCTTTCTTT. Complete variable domain (other parts from reference TRBV11-2 and TRBJ1-1): EAGVAQSPRYKIIEKRQSVAFWCNPISGHATLYWYQQILGQGPKLLIQFQNNGVVDDSQLPKDRFSAERLKGVDSTLKIQPAKLEDSAVYLCASTTGRAGTEAFFGQGTRLTVV.

This clonotype was detected many times. This rearrangement joins TRBV12-3 or TRBV12-4 to TRBJ2-1; either TRBD1 or TRBD2 may fit D (5 bases each). The CDR3 has 14 residues. With 0 bases removed from V and 7 bases from J, the gap between germline ends came to 10 bases. CDR3 sequence reads: CASSLAGVVNEQFF. The CDR3 DNA follows: TGTGCCAGCAGTTTAGCGGGGGTGGTGAATGAGCAGTTCTTC.

The sample holds many counts of this clonotype. The chain employs TRBV20-1 and TRBJ1-6; 9 positions agree with TRBD1. The germline V gene has CDR1 DFQATT and CDR2 SNEGSKA (reference sequence). The CDR3 has 14 residues. The trim removed 3 bases at V and 9 bases at J, leaving 6 bases unmatched. The CDR3 reads CSARGQGGGSPLHF. In nucleotides, the CDR3 is TGCAGTGCTAGGGGACAGGGTGGGGGTTCACCCCTCCACTTT.

The chain combines TRBV10-3 with TRBJ2-3; D is unclear. The CDR3 contains 12 residues. Germline V gene sequence: CDR1 ENHRY, CDR2 SYGVKD. V dropped 4 bases and J dropped 2 bases, with 4 bases sitting between them. The CDR3 is CAISGATDTQYF. The CDR3 DNA follows: TGTGCCATCAGTGGGGCCACAGATACGCAGTATTTT.

This clonotype was seen more than once but under ten times. This chain links TRBV20-1 with TRBJ2-7; the D gene is possibly TRBD1 (5 bases). Germline values: CDR1 DFQATT, CDR2 SNEGSKA (reference sequence). Trimming pared 3 bases from V and 6 bases from J, leaving 12 bases between. This CDR3 is built from 12 residues. The CDR3 reads CSASRGTAEQYF. DNA for the CDR3: TGCAGTGCTAGTAGGGGTACCGCCGAGCAGTACTTC.

This clonotype came up many times. The V gene is TRBV29-1, the J gene TRBJ2-3; D may be TRBD2 (5 bases). Germline V lookup: CDR1 SQVTM, CDR2 ANQGSEA. The CDR3 spans 13 residues. V lost 4 bases, J lost 1 base, and 9 bases lay in between. The CDR3 loop reads CSVAGERTDTQYF. DNA of the CDR3: TGCAGCGTTGCCGGGGAGCGCACAGATACGCAGTATTTT.

This clonotype was seen ten or more times. The rearrangement joins TRBV20-1 to TRBJ1-1, with a tentative D call TRBD1 (6 bases). This CDR3 region has 13 residues. CDR1 is DFQATT and CDR2 is SNEGSKA in the germline V gene (reference sequence). V lost 5 bases and J lost 5, with 15 bases in between. This CDR3 is CSARRERGTEAFF. The CDR3 nucleotides read TGCAGTGCTCGACGCGAAAGGGGGACTGAAGCTTTCTTT.

This clonotype was observed many times. This rearrangement joins TRBV29-1 to TRBJ2-7; D possibly corresponds to TRBD1 (5 bases). Germline V gene lookup returns CDR1 SQVTM and CDR2 ANQGSEA. V shed 0 bases and J shed 9 bases, with 9 bases lying between them. The CDR3 runs 11 residues. CDR3 amino acids: CSVEDGARQYF. The CDR3 DNA reads TGCAGCGTTGAAGATGGGGCTCGGCAGTACTTC.